The T cell receptor (beta chain) described here comes from a study of cytomegalovirus exposure and HLA in healthy donors. Findings and limits, study-wide: Rare sequences made up most TCRs, while some public TCRs were found in many donors. The investigators catalogued 150 or so TCR beta chains as cytomegalovirus-associated.

Assay used: immunoSEQ multiplex PCR; TCRdb lists only in-frame clones, some missing. The data show about 120,000 clones, about 83% seen once. The CDR3 runs 12 residues. V lost 2 bases and J lost 5, with 6 bases in between. Germline V gene lookup returns CDR1 SGHDT and CDR2 YYEEEE. Details on this clone: The antigen is undetermined.

This receptor was obtained from a woman aged 25 to 39 in good health and CMV-seronegative. The rearrangement joins TRBV5-6 to TRBJ2-3; D gene ambiguous. The sample comprised PBMCs. The CDR3 protein is CASSFTGDTQYF. For the CDR3, the DNA is TGTGCCAGCAGCTTCACGGGAGATACGCAGTATTTT.